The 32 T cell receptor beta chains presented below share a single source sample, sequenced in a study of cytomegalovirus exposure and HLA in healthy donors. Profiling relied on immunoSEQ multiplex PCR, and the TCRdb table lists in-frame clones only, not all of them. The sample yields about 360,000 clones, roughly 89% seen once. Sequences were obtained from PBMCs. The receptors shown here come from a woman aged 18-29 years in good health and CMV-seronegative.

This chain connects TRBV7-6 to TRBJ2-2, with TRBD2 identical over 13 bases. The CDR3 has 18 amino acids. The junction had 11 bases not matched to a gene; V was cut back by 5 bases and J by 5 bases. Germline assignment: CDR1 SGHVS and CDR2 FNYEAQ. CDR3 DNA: TGTGCCAGCAGCCCCGGGACTAGCGGGATGCCTGGGACCGGGGAGCTGTTTTTT. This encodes CASSPGTSGMPGTGELFF.

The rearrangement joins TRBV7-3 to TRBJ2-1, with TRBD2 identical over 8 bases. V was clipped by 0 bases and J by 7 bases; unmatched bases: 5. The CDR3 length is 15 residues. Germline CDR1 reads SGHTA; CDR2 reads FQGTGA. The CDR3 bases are TGTGCCAGCAGCTTAACGTTTGCGGGAGGAAATGAGCAGTTCTTC. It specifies CASSLTFAGGNEQFF.

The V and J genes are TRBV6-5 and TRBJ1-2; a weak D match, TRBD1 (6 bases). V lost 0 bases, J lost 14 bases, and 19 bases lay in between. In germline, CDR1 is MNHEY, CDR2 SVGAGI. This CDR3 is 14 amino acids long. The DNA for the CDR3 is TGTGCCAGCAGTTACTCGCAAATACTCGTGGGACAAACCTTC. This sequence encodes CASSYSQILVGQTF.

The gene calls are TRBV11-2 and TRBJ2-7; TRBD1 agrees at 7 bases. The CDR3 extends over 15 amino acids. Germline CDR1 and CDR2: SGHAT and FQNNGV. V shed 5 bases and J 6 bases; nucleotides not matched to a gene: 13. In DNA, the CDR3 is TGTGCCAGCAGCCCCAAGCTTCGGGACAGTCCCGAGCAGTACTTC. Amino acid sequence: CASSPKLRDSPEQYF. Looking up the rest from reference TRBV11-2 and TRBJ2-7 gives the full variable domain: EAGVAQSPRYKIIEKRQSVAFWCNPISGHATLYWYQQILGQGPKLLIQFQNNGVVDDSQLPKDRFSAERLKGVDSTLKIQPAKLEDSAVYLCASSPKLRDSPEQYFGPGTRLTVT.

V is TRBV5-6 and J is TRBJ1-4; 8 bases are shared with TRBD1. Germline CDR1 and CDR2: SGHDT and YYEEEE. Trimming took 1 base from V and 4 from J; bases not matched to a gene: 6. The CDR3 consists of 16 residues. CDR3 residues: CASSLTGGAFNEKLFF. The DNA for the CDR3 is TGTGCCAGCAGCTTGACAGGGGGAGCGTTTAATGAAAAACTGTTTTTT. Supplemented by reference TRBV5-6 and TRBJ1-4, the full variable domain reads DAGVTQSPTHLIKTRGQQVTLRCSPKSGHDTVSWYQQALGQGPQFIFQYYEEEERQRGNFPDRFSGHQFPNYSSELNVNALLLGDSALYLCASSLTGGAFNEKLFFGSGTQLSVL.

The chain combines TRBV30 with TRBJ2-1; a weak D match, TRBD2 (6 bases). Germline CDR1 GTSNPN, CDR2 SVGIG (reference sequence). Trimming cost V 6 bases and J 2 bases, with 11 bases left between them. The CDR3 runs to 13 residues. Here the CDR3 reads CACRDSAYNEQFF. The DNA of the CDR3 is TGTGCCTGTCGGGACTCAGCCTACAATGAGCAGTTCTTC. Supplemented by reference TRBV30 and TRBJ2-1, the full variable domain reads SQTIHQWPATLVQPVGSPLSLECTVEGTSNPNLYWYRQAAGRGLQLLFYSVGIGQISSEVPQNLSASRPQDRQFILSSKKLLLSDSGFYLCACRDSAYNEQFFGPGTRLTVL.

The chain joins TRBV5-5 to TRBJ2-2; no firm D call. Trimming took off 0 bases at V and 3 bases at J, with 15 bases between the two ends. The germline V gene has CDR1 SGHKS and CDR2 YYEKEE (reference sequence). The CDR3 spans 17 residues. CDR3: CASSLGGPLPDTGELFF. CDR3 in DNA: TGTGCCAGCAGCTTGGGTGGGCCCCTTCCCGACACCGGGGAGCTGTTTTTT.

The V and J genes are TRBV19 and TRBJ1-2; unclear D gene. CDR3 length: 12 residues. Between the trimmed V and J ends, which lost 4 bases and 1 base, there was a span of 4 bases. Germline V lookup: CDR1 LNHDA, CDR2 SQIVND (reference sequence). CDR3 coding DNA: TGTGCCAGTAGTAGGCTTAACTATGGCTACACCTTC. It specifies CASSRLNYGYTF.

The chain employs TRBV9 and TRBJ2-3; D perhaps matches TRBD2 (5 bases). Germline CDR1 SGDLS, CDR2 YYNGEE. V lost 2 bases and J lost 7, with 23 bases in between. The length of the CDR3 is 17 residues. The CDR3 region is CASSVAGLVRGDYTQYF. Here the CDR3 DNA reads TGTGCCAGCAGCGTGGCGGGTCTGGTACGTGGAGATTATACGCAGTATTTT.

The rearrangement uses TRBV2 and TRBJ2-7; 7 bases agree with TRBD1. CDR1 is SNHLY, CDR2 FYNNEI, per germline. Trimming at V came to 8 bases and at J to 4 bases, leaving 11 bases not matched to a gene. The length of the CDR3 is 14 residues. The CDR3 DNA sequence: TGTGCCAGCGCCGGATGGGACAGACCTTACGAGCAGTACTTC. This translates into CASAGWDRPYEQYF.

CDR3 sequence reads: CASSIGTGPSYEQYF. The CDR3 coding sequence is TGTGCCAGTAGTATAGGGACAGGACCCTCCTACGAGCAGTACTTC. The V and J genes are TRBV19 and TRBJ2-7, with 7 positions matching TRBD1. The CDR3 spans 15 residues. Germline assignment: CDR1 LNHDA and CDR2 SQIVND (reference sequence). Trimming took 1 base from V and 0 from J; bases not matched to a gene: 3.

This CDR3 is CASSLEVATGELFF. In nucleotides, the CDR3 is TGTGCCAGCAGCTTAGAGGTGGCAACCGGGGAGCTGTTTTTT. The chain has TRBV7-3 and TRBJ2-2, with D uncertain. This CDR3 comprises 14 residues. Trimming took 2 bases from V and 5 from J, leaving 9 bases between them. CDR1 is SGHTA, CDR2 FQGTGA, per germline.

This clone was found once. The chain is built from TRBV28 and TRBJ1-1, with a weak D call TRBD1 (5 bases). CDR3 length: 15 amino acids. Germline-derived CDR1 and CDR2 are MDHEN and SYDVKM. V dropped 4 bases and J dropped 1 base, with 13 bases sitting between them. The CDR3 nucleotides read TGTGCCAGCAGTTCCCCCCACACAGGGAACACTGAAGCTTTCTTT. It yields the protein CASSSPHTGNTEAFF. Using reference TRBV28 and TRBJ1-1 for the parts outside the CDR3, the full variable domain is DVKVTQSSRYLVKRTGEKVFLECVQDMDHENMFWYRQDPGLGLRLIYFSYDVKMKEKGDIPEGYSVSREKKERFSLILESASTNQTSMYLCASSSPHTGNTEAFFGQGTRLTVV.

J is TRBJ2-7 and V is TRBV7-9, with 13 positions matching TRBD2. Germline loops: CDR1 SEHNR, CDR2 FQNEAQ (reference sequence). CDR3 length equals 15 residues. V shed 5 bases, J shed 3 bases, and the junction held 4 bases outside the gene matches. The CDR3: CASSRLAGGLYEQYF. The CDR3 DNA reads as TGTGCCAGCAGCAGACTAGCGGGAGGTCTCTACGAGCAGTACTTC.

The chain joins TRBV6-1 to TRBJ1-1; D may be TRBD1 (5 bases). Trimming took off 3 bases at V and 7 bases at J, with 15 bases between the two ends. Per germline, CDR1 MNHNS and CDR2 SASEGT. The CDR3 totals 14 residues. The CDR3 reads CASSDLGGGNEAFF. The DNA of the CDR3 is TGTGCCAGCAGTGACCTTGGTGGGGGGAATGAAGCTTTCTTT.

CDR3 nucleotides: TGTGCCAGCAGCGTCGGGGTCGGGGGAACTAATGAAAAACTGTTTTTT. Its protein is CASSVGVGGTNEKLFF. The rearrangement uses TRBV9 and TRBJ1-4; D might be TRBD1 (5 bases). Looked up from germline, CDR1 is SGDLS and CDR2 is YYNGEE. V was cut by 2 bases and J by 1 base, with 12 bases left in between. This CDR3 has 16 residues.

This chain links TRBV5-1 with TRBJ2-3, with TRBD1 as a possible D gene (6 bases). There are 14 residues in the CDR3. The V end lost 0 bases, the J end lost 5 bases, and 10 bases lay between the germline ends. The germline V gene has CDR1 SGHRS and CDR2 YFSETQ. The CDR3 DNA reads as TGCGCCAGCAGCTTGGTGTTGGGACAAGATACGCAGTATTTT. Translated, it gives CASSLVLGQDTQYF.

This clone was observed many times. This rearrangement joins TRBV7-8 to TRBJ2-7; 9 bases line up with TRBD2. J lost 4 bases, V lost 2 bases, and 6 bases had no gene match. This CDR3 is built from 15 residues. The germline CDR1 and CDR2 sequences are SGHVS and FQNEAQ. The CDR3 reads CASSLSLAGSYEQYF. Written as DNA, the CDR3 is TGTGCCAGCAGCTTAAGTCTAGCGGGATCTTACGAGCAGTACTTC.

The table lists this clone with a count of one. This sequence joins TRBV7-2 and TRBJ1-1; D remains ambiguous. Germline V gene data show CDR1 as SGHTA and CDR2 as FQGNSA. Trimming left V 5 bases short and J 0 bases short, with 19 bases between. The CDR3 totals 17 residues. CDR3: CASSPPTISPVNTEAFF. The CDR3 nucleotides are TGTGCCAGCAGCCCACCGACAATCTCCCCCGTGAACACTGAAGCTTTCTTT.

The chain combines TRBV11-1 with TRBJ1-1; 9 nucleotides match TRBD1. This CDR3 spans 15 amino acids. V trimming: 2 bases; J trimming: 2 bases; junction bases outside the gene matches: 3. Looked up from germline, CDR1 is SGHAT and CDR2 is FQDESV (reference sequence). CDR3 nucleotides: TGTGCCAGCAGCTTACCGGGACAGGGAAACACTGAAGCTTTCTTT. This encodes CASSLPGQGNTEAFF.

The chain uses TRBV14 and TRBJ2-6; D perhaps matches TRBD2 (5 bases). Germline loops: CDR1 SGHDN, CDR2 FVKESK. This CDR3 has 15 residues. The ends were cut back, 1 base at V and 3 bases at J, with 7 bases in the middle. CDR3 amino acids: CASSQAAGGANVLTF. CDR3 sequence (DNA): TGTGCCAGCAGCCAAGCTGCGGGTGGGGCCAACGTCCTGACTTTC.

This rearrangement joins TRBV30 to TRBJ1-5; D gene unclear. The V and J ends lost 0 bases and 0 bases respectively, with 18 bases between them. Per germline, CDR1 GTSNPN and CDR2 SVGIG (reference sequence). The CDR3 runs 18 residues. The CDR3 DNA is TGTGCCTGGAGTGTACGGCTGTCGGCAGAGGATAGCAATCAGCCCCAGCATTTT. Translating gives CAWSVRLSAEDSNQPQHF.

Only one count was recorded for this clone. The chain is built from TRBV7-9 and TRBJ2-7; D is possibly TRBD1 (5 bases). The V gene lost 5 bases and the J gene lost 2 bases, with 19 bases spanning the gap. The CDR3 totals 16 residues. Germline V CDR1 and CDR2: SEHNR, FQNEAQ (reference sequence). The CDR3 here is CASSPRARGPPYEQYF. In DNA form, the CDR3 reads TGTGCCAGCAGCCCCAGGGCCAGAGGCCCCCCCTACGAGCAGTACTTC.

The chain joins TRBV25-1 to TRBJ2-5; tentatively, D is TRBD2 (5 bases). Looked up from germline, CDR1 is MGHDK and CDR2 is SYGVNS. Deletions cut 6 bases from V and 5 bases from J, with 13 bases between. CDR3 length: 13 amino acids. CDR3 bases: TGTGCCAGCAGGAAAATCGGACTGGAGACCCAGTACTTC. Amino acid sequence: CASRKIGLETQYF.

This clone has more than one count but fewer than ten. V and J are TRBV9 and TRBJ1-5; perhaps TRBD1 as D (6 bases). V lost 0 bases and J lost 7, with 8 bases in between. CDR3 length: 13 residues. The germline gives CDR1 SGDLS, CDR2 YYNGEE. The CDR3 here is CASSVGDNQPQHF. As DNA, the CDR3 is TGTGCCAGCAGCGTAGGGGACAACCAGCCCCAGCATTTT.

CDR3 region: CASSPGLERESAYF. The CDR3 nucleotides are TGTGCCAGCAGCCCGGGTTTGGAGCGGGAGTCAGCGTACTTC. V is TRBV5-4 and J is TRBJ2-7; 8 bases align to TRBD2. Germline V gives CDR1 SGHNT, CDR2 YYREEE (reference sequence). The CDR3 sequence is 14 residues long. V was pared by 4 bases and J by 12 bases, with 15 bases of the junction left unmatched.

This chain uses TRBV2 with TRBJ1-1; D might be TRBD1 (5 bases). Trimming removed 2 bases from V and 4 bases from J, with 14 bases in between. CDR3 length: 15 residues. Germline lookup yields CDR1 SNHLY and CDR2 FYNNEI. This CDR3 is CASSESRRVGTEAFF. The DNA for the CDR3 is TGTGCCAGCAGTGAATCCCGCAGGGTGGGCACTGAAGCTTTCTTT.

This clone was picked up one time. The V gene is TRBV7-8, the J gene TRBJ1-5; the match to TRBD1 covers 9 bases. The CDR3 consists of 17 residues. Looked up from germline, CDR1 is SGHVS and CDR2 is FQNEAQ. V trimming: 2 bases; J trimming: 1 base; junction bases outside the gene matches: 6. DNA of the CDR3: TGTGCCAGCAGCTTAACAGGGGGCGCGCGGAGCAATCAGCCCCAGCATTTT. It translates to CASSLTGGARSNQPQHF.

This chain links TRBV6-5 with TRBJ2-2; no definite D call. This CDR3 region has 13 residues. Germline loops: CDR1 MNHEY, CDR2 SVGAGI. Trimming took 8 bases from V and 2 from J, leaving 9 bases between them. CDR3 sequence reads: CASSIVNTGELFF. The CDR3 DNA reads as TGTGCCAGCTCGATAGTCAACACCGGGGAGCTGTTTTTT.

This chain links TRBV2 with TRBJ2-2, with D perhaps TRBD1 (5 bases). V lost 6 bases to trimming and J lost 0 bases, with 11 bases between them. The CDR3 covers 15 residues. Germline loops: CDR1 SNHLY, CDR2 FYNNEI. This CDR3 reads CASSRAGTNTGELFF. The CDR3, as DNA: TGTGCCAGCAGCCGGGCAGGGACGAACACCGGGGAGCTGTTTTTT. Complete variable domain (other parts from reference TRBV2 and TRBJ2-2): EPEVTQTPSHQVTQMGQEVILRCVPISNHLYFYWYRQILGQKVEFLVSFYNNEISEKSEIFDDQFSVERPDGSNFTLKIRSTKLEDSAMYFCASSRAGTNTGELFFGEGSRLTVL.

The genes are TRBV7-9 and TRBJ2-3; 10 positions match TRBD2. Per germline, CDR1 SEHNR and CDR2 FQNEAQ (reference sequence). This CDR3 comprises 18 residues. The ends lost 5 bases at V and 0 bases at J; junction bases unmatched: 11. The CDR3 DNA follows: TGTGCCAGCAGCCCGGGACTAGCGCTAAGAGGGAGCACAGATACGCAGTATTTT. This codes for CASSPGLALRGSTDTQYF.

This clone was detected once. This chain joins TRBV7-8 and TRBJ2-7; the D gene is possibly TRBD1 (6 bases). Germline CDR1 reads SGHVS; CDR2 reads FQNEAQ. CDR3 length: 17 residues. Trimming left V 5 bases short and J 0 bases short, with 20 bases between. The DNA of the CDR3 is TGTGCCAGCAGCGCACTTCGGACAGTTTTCAGCTCCTACGAGCAGTACTTC. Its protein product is CASSALRTVFSSYEQYF.